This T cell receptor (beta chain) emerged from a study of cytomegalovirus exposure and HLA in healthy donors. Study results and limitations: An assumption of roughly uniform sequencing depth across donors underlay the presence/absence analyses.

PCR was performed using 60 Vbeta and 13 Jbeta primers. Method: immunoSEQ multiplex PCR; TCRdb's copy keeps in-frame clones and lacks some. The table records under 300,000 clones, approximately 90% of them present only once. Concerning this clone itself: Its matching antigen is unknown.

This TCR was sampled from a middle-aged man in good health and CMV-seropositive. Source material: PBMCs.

The CDR3 here is CASSPTGGRNEQFF. CDR3 in DNA: TGTGCCAGTAGTCCCACGGGTGGGAGGAATGAGCAGTTCTTC. The chain carries TRBV19 and TRBJ2-1; possibly TRBD2 for D (6 bases). The CDR3 has 14 amino acids. The germline gives CDR1 LNHDA, CDR2 SQIVND (reference sequence). V lost 5 bases, J lost 7 bases, and 15 bases lay in between.